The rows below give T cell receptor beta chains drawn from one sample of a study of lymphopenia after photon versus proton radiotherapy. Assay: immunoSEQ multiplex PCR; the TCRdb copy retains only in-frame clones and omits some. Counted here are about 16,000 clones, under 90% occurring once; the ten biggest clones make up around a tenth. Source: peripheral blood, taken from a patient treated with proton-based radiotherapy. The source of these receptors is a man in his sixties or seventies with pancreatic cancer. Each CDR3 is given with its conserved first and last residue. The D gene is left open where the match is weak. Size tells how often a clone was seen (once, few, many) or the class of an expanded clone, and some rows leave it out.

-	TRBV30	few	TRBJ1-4	TGTGCCTGGAGAAAGGGGTTTGGAGAAAAACTGTTTTTT	CAWRKGFGEKLFF
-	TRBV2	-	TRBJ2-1	TGTGCCAGCACTGAGCCCCAGCGCGAGAACAATGAGCAGTTCTTC	CASTEPQRENNEQFF
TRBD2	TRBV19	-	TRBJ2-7	TGTGCCAGTAGTGGGGGACTAGCCAGCTCCTACGAGCAGTACTTC	CASSGGLASSYEQYF
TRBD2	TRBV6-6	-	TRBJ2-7	TGTGCCAGCAGTTCGGGCGGGAGAAGCTCCTACGAGCAGTACTTC	CASSSGGRSSYEQYF
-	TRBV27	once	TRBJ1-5	TGTGCCAGCGGCCGGGGGGACGGGGCCAGTGGCAATCAGCCCCAGCATTTT	CASGRGDGASGNQPQHF
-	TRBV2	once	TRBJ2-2	TGTGCCAGCTCGCTGAGCAAGTTCGGGGAGCTGTTTTTT	CASSLSKFGELFF
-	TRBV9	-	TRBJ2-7	TGCGCCAGCAGCGTAGGACAGTTCTCCTACGAGCAGTACTTC	CASSVGQFSYEQYF
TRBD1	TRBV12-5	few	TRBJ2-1	TGTGCTAGTGGTTGGGGGGACAGGGGCCGAGCGCAGTTCTTC	CASGWGDRGRAQFF
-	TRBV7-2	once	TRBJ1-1	TGTGCCAGCAGCTCCAACTACATGAACACTGAAGCTTTCTTT	CASSSNYMNTEAFF
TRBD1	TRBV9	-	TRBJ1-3	TGTGCCAGCAGCCCGCAGGACAGGGTCTCCTACTCTGGAAACACCATATATTTT	CASSPQDRVSYSGNTIYF
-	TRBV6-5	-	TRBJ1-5	TGTGCCAGCAGTCCGGACACACAACAGCCCCAGCATTTT	CASSPDTQQPQHF
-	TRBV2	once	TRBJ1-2	TGTGCCAGCAGTGGGGGCAAGGGGCGGGGTGGCTACACCTTC	CASSGGKGRGGYTF
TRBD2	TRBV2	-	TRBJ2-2	TGTGCCAGCAAGTCCGCTAGCGGGAGGTTCACCGGGGAGCTGTTTTTT	CASKSASGRFTGELFF
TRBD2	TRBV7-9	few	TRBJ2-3	TGTGCCAGCAGCTTAAGGCTAGCGGGGTTGCGCACAGATACGCAGTATTTT	CASSLRLAGLRTDTQYF
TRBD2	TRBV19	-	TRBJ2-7	TGTGCCAGTAGTACACTAGCGGGAGGAAGGGAGCAGTACTTC	CASSTLAGGREQYF
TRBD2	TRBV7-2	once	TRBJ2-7	TGTGCCAGCAGCCCTCCGGGACTAGCGGGGGAATCTGCCTACGAGCAGTACTTC	CASSPPGLAGESAYEQYF
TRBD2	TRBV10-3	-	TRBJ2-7	TGTGCCATCAGTGTCAACGGGAGGGGATACGAGCAGTACTTC	CAISVNGRGYEQYF
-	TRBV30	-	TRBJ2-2	TGTGCCTGGAGTGTAGGGCTAGCTACCGGGGAGCTGTTTTTT	CAWSVGLATGELFF
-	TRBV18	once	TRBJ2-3	TGTGCCAGCTCACCCAACCGGGGGGCCCTCTCAGATACGCAGTATTTT	CASSPNRGALSDTQYF
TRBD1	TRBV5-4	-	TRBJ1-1	TGTGCCAGCAGTTACCCGGGACAGGGGGGCTGGGTCACTGAAGCTTTCTTT	CASSYPGQGGWVTEAFF
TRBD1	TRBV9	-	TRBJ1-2	TGTGCCAGCAGCGGTGGGACAGGGGCCGGATACACCTTC	CASSGGTGAGYTF
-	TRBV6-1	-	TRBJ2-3	TGTGCCATCATACTAACGGGGGCAGATACGCAGTATTTT	CAIILTGADTQYF
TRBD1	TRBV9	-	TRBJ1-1	TGTGCCAGCAGCGGGACAGGGGGCGACACTGAAGCTTTCTTT	CASSGTGGDTEAFF
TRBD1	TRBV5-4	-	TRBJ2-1	TGTGCCAGCAGCCCCGGACAGGGGGCTTACAATGAGCAGTTCTTC	CASSPGQGAYNEQFF
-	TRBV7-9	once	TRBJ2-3	TGTGCCAGCAGCTCTCGGGTTCAGATCGGTACGCAGTATTTT	CASSSRVQIGTQYF
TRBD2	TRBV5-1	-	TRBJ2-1	TGCGCCAGCAGCTTGCCTAGCGGTTACAATGAGCAGTTCTTC	CASSLPSGYNEQFF
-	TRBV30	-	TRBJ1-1	TGTGCCTGGAGTGTGTGGAGCAGGGGAAAGACTGAAGCTTTCTTT	CAWSVWSRGKTEAFF
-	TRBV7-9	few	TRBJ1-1	TGTGCCAGCACCGAGTACCACAGGGAATCAGCTGAAGCTTTCTTT	CASTEYHRESAEAFF
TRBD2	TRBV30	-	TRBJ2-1	TGTGCCTGGAAGCGGGGGGCCGGGAATGAGCAGTTCTTC	CAWKRGAGNEQFF
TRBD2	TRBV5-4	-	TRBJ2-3	TGTGCCAGCAAACCCACTAGCGGGAGGGCCCCAGATACGCAGTATTTT	CASKPTSGRAPDTQYF
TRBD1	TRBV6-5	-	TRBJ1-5	TGTGCCAGCAGGTCCGGGACAGGGAACAATCAGCCCCAGCATTTT	CASRSGTGNNQPQHF
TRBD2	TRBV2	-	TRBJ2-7	TGTGCCAGCAGTGACGCGGGAGCCTACGAGCAGTACTTC	CASSDAGAYEQYF
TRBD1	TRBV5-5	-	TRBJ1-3	TGTGCCAGCAGCTCGACAGGGGTTGCAGGAAACACCATATATTTT	CASSSTGVAGNTIYF
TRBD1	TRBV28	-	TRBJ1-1	TGTGCCAGCAGTCATAGGACAGGTTCTAGCACTGAAGCTTTCTTT	CASSHRTGSSTEAFF
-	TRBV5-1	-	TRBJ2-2	TGCGCCAGCAGCCGGGCCTGGGACACCGGGGAGCTGTTTTTT	CASSRAWDTGELFF
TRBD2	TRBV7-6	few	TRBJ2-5	TGTGCCAGCAGCGATAGACTAGCGGGGATTGAGCAGACCCAGTACTTC	CASSDRLAGIEQTQYF
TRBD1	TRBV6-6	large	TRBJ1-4	TGTGCCAGCAGTTACTCGATGGGACAGGGGCCTGAAAAACTGTTTTTT	CASSYSMGQGPEKLFF
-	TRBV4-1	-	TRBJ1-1	TGCGCCAGCAGCCAAGATCAAGGGGCTGAAGCTTTCTTT	CASSQDQGAEAFF
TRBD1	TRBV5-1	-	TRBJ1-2	TGCGCCAGCAGCTTGGCTGGACAGGCGGTCTATGGCTACACCTTC	CASSLAGQAVYGYTF
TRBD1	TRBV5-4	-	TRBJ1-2	TGTGCCAGCAGCTGGGACAGGGGATATGGCTACACCTTC	CASSWDRGYGYTF
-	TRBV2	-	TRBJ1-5	TGTGCCAGCAGTGTTCAGGGGAATCAGCCCCAGCATTTT	CASSVQGNQPQHF
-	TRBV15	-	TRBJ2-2	TGTGCCACCAGCGGTCCCGGGACACCAATCCCCGGGGAGCTGTTTTTT	CATSGPGTPIPGELFF
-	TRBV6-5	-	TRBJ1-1	TGTGCCAGCAGTGTTTTCGGGTTTGCTTTCTTT	CASSVFGFAFF
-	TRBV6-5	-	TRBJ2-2	TGTGCCAGCAGAAAGCCTCTAGCAAACACCGGGGAGCTGTTTTTT	CASRKPLANTGELFF
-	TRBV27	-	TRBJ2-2	TGTGCCAGCAGTTTGGGTAGGGGTTATTCCGGGGCGACCGGGGAGCTGTTTTTT	CASSLGRGYSGATGELFF
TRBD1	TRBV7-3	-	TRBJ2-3	TGTGCCAGCAGCTTAAACAGGGGCGAGACAGATACGCAGTATTTT	CASSLNRGETDTQYF
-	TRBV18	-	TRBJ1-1	TGTGCCAGCTCAAAGACAGTAGCGAACACTGAAGCTTTCTTT	CASSKTVANTEAFF
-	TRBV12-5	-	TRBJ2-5	TGTGCTAGTGGTTTGAGGGGGGGGCTCGGGGAGACCCAGTACTTC	CASGLRGGLGETQYF
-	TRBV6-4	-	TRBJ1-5	TGTGCCAGCTCCCGTCCCCCTTCTCAGCCCCAGCATTTT	CASSRPPSQPQHF
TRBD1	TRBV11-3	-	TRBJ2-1	TGTGCCAGCAGCTTAGCCAGGGGGCAGGGTAAGCAGTTCTTC	CASSLARGQGKQFF
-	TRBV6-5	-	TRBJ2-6	TGTGCCAGCAGTAGCGTCTCGGGGGCCAACGTCCTGACTTTC	CASSSVSGANVLTF
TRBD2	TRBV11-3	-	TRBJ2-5	TGTGCCAGCAGCCCCGGGACTAGCGCGGAGCAGTACTTC	CASSPGTSAEQYF
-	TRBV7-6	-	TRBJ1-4	TGTGCCAGCAGCTTATTTTCCGAAAATGAAAAACTGTTTTTT	CASSLFSENEKLFF